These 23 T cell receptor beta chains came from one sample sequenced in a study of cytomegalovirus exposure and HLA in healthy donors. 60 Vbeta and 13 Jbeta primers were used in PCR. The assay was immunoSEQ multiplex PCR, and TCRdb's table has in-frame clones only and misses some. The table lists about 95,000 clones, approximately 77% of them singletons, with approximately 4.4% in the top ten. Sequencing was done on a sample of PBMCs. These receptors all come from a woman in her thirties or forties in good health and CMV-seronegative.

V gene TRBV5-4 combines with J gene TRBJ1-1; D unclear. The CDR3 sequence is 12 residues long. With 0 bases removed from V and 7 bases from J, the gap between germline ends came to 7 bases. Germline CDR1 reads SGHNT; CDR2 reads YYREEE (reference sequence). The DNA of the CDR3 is TGTGCCAGCAGCTTGGCCGAGGGTGAAGCTTTCTTT. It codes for CASSLAEGEAFF.

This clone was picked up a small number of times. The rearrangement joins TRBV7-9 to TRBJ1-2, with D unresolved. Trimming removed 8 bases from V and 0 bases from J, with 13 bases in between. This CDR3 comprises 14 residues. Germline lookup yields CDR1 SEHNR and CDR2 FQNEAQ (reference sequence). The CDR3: CASLALSSNYGYTF. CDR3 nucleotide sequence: TGTGCCAGCCTCGCGCTGTCATCTAACTATGGCTACACCTTC.

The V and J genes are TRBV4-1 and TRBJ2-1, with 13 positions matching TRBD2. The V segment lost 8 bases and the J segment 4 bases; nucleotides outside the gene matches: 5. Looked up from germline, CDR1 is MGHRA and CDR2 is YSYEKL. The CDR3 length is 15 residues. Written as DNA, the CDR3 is TGCGCCAGCGCTAGACTAGCGGGGGGTTACAATGAGCAGTTCTTC. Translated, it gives CASARLAGGYNEQFF.

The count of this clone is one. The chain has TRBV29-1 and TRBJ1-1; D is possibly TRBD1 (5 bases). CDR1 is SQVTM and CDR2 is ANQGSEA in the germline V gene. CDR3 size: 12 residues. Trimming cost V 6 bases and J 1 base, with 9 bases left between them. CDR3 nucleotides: TGCAGCGTCCGACAGACGAACACTGAAGCTTTCTTT. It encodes CSVRQTNTEAFF.

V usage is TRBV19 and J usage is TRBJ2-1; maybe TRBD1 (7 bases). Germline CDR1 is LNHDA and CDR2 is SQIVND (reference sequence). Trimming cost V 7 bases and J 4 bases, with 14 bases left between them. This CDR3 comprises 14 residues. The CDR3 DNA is TGTGCCAGTACCGCCCCAGGGGGGTACAATGAGCAGTTCTTC. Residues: CASTAPGGYNEQFF.

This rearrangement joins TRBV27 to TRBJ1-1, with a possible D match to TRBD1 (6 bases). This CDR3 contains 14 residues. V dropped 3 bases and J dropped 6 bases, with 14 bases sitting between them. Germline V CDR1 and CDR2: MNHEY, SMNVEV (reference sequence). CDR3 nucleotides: TGTGCCAGCAGTTTCGGGGGGCAGTTGTCTGAAGCTTTCTTT. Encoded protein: CASSFGGQLSEAFF.

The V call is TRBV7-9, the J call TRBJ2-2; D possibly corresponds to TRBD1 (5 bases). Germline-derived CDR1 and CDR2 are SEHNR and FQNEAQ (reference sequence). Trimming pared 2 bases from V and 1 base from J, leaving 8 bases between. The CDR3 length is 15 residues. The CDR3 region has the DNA TGTGCCAGCAGCTTACAGGGTCGGAACACCGGGGAGCTGTTTTTT. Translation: CASSLQGRNTGELFF.

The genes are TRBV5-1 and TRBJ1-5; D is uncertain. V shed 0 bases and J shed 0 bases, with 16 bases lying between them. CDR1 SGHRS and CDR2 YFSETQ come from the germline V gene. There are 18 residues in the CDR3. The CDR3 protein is CASSLGAARTPSNQPQHF. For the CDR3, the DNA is TGCGCCAGCAGCTTGGGGGCAGCCCGAACCCCTAGCAATCAGCCCCAGCATTTT.

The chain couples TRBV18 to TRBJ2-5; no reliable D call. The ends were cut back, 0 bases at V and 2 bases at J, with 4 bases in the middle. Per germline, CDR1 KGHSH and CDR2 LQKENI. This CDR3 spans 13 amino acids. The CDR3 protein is CASSPPLQETQYF. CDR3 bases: TGTGCCAGCTCACCACCCCTTCAAGAGACCCAGTACTTC.

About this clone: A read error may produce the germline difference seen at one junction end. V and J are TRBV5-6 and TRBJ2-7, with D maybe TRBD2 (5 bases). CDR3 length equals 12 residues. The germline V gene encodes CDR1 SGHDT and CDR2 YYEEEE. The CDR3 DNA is TGTGCCCGCAGCCAAACTAGCTACGAGCAGTACTTC. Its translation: CARSQTSYEQYF.

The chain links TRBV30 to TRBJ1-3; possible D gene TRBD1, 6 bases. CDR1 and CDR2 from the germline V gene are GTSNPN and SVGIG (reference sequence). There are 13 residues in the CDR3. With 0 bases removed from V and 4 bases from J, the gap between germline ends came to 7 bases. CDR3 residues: CAWSVTGGNTIYF. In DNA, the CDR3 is TGTGCCTGGAGTGTCACAGGGGGAAACACCATATATTTT.

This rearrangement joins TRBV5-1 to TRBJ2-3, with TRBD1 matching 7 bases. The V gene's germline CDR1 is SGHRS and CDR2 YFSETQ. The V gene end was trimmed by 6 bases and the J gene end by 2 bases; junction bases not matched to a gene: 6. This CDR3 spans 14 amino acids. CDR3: CASIGTAFTDTQYF. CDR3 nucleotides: TGCGCCAGCATCGGGACAGCTTTCACAGATACGCAGTATTTT.

CDR3 sequence reads: CASSEGRDVNTIYF. DNA for the CDR3: TGTGCCAGCAGTGAGGGCAGGGATGTCAACACCATATATTTT. The chain employs TRBV2 and TRBJ1-3; perhaps TRBD1 as D (5 bases). Germline lookup yields CDR1 SNHLY and CDR2 FYNNEI. The CDR3 consists of 14 residues. V was cut by 3 bases and J by 7 bases, with 13 bases left in between.

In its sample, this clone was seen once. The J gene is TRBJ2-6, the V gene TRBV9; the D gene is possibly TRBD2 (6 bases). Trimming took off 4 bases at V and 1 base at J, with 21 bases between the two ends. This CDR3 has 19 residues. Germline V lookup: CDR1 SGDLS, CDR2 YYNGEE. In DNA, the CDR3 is TGTGCCAGCAGCCCCAACGACGGGACTGGGGCATCTGGGGCCAACGTCCTGACTTTC. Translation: CASSPNDGTGASGANVLTF.

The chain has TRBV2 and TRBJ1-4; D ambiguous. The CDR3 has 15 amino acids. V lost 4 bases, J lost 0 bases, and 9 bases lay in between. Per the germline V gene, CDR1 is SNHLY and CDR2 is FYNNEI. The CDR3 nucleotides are TGTGCCAGCAGTGGAGATGGAGCAACTAATGAAAAACTGTTTTTT. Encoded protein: CASSGDGATNEKLFF.

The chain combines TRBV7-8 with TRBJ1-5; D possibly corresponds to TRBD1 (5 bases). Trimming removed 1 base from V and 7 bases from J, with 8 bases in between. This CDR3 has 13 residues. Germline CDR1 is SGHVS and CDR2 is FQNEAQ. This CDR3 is CASSLDRLQPQHF. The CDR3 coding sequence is TGTGCCAGCAGCTTAGACAGGCTACAGCCCCAGCATTTT.

The CDR3 loop is CASSPGQDTYNEQFF. CDR3 DNA sequence: TGTGCCAGCTCACCGGGACAGGATACCTACAATGAGCAGTTCTTC. V gene TRBV18 combines with J gene TRBJ2-1; 8 bases line up with TRBD1. CDR3 length equals 15 residues. V gave up 3 bases and J gave up 2 bases; unmatched junction bases: 3. The germline V gene has CDR1 KGHSH and CDR2 LQKENI. The variable domain in full, with the rest retrieved from reference TRBV18 and TRBJ2-1, is NAGVMQNPRHLVRRRGQEARLRCSPMKGHSHVYWYRQLPEEGLKFMVYLQKENIIDESGMPKERFSAEFPKEGPSILRIQQVVRGDSAAYFCASSPGQDTYNEQFFGPGTRLTVL.

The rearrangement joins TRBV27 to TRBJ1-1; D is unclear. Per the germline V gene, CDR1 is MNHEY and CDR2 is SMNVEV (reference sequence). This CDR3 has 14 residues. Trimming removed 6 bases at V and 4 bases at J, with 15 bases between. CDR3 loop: CASSPNSWPTEAFF. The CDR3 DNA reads TGTGCCAGCAGCCCCAACAGTTGGCCCACTGAAGCTTTCTTT.

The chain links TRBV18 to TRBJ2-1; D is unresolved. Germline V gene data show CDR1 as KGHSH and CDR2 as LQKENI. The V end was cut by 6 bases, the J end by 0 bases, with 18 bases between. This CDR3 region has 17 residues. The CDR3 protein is CASSPGGGLSSYNEQFF. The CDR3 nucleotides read TGTGCCAGCTCTCCCGGCGGCGGCTTAAGCTCCTACAATGAGCAGTTCTTC.

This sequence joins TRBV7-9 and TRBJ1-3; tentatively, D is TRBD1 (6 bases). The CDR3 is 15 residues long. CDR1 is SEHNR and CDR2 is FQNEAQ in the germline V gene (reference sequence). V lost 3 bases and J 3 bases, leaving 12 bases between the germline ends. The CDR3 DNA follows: TGTGCCAGCAGCTTGATGGGGGCTCGTGGAAACACCATATATTTT. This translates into CASSLMGARGNTIYF.

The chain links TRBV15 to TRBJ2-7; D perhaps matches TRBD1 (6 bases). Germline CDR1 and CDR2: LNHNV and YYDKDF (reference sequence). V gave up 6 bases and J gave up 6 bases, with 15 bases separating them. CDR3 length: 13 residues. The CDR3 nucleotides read TGTGCCACCAGGGACAGCTCAAGCTTCGAGCAGTACTTC. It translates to CATRDSSSFEQYF.

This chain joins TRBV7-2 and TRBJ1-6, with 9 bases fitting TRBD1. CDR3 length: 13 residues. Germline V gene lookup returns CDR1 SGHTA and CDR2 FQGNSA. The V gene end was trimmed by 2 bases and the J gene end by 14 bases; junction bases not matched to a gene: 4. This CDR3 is CASSLRQGGALHF. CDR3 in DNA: TGTGCCAGCAGCTTACGACAGGGGGGTGCCCTCCACTTT.

The CDR3 loop reads CASSFSQGTEAFF. The CDR3 DNA is TGTGCCAGCAGCTTCTCCCAGGGTACTGAAGCTTTCTTT. The V gene is TRBV7-9, the J gene TRBJ1-1; tentative D call: TRBD1 (5 bases). The CDR3 has 13 residues. CDR1 and CDR2 (germline): SEHNR, FQNEAQ (reference sequence). V lost 3 bases, J lost 5 bases, and 10 bases lay in between. Drawing the rest from reference TRBV7-9 and TRBJ1-1, the complete variable domain is DTGVSQNPRHKITKRGQNVTFRCDPISEHNRLYWYRQTLGQGPEFLTYFQNEAQLEKSRLLSDRFSAERPKGSFSTLEIQRTEQGDSAMYLCASSFSQGTEAFFGQGTRLTVV.